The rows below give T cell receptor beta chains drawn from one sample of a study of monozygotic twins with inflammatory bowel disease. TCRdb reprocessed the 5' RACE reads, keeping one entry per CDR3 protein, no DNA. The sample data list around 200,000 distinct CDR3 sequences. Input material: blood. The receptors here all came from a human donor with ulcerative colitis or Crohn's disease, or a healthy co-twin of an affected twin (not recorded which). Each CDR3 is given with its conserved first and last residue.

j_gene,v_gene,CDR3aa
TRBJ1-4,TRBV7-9,CASSFAEQGSEKLFF
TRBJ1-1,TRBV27,CASSLLYRSSNTEAFF
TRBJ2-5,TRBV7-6,CASSLRLRDRGTETQYF
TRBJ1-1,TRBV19,CASEQGSAEAFF
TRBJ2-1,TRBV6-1,CASTSSSYNEQFF
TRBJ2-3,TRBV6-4,CASRVTPSTDTQYF
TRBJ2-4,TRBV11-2,CASSLDLRTGRAKNIQYF
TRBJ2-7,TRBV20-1,CSALDRETYEQYF
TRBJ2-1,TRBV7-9,CASSFRLGGEQFF
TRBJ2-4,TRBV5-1,CASRVNLAKNIQYF
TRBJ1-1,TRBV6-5,CASSSQGNMNTEAFF
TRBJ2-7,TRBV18,CASSPRTETYEQYF
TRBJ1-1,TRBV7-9,CASGPGNGVTTEAFF
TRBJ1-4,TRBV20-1,CSARERGRGSEKLFF
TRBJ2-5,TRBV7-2,CASSRGVQETQYF
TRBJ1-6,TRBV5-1,CASSPERENSPLHF
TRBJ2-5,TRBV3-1,CASSQVLDRGQETQYF
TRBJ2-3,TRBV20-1,CSANDPGNWGTDTQYF
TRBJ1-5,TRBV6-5,CASSYLAGNQPQHF
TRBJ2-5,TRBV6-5,CASSSGQDGQETQYF
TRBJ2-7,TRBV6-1,CASSRSIAPYEQYF
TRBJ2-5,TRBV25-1,CASSESVGRAQYF
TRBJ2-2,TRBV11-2,CASSSIREGTGELFF
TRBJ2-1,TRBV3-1,CASSSRDSNYNEQFF
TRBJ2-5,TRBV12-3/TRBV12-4,CASSPNGQTGETQYF
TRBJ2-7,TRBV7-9,CASSTQGSSYEQYF